This T cell receptor beta chain is from a study of response to subunit inactivated influenza vaccine. Whole-study findings and limits: Authors suggested few new T cells are recruited by each seasonal influenza vaccination.

In TCRdb, the RT-PCR reads were re-called with MiXCR into one record per CDR3 protein. Of hundreds of thousands of distinct CDR3 sequences detected, less than 8% appear once; the ten largest clones hold over 10%. This clonotype came up a few times. No antigen is known for it. This CDR3 region has 12 residues. The V gene lost 5 bases and the J gene lost 6 bases, with 8 bases spanning the gap. Per the germline V gene, CDR1 is LNHDA and CDR2 is SQIVND (reference sequence). The chain is built from TRBV19 and TRBJ1-5; D gene ambiguous. Sample: PBMCs from blood, taken roughly 24 months after vaccination. This clonotype was obtained from a man in his fifties or sixties who received an inactivated influenza vaccine. CDR3 DNA sequence: TGTGCCAGTAGTTCCGGGTTTCAGCCCCAGCATTTT. Encoded protein: CASSSGFQPQHF.